This T cell receptor (beta chain) was identified in a study of shared clonotypes between healthy human individuals. About the research overall: Every donor yielded three CD4 naive, three CD4 memory, two CD8 naive and one CD8 memory plate. Overall study findings and caveats: Non-shared clonotypes showed lower generation probabilities than clonotypes common to all four donors. Compared with memory subsets, naive subsets generally had larger estimated richness.

Data came from immunoSEQ multiplex PCR; TCRdb stores just in-frame clones and leaves some out. Among some 240,000 clones listed, about 69% were seen once. With regard to this clone: Antigen specificity is unknown.

This CDR3 is built from 15 residues. Germline lookup yields CDR1 SGHVS and CDR2 FQNEAQ. The V end was cut by 2 bases, the J end by 0 bases, with 8 bases between. The sequence came from a man aged 25-45 years in good health. Sequencing was carried out using memory CD4+ T cells sorted from blood. Subset indicated: CD45RA-negative fraction. J is TRBJ2-1 and V is TRBV7-8; no definite D call. CDR3 nucleotide sequence: TGTGCCAGCAGCTTATTTGAAAGCTCCTACAATGAGCAGTTCTTC. As protein: CASSLFESSYNEQFF.